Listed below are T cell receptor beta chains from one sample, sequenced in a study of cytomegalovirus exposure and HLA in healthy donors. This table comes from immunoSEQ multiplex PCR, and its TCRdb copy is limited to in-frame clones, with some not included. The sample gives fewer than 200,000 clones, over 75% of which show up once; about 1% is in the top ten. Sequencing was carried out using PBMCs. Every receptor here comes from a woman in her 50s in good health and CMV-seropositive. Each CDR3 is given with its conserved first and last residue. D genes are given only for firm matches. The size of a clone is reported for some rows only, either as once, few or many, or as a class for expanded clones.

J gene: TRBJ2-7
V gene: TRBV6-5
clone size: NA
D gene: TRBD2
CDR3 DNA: TGTGCCAGCAGTTCCACTAGCGGGAGGGACGAGCAGTACTTC
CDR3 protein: CASSSTSGRDEQYF

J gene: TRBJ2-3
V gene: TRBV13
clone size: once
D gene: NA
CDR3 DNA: TGTGCCAGCAGCTTAGCCTACAGGGTAACAGATACGCAGTATTTT
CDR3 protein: CASSLAYRVTDTQYF

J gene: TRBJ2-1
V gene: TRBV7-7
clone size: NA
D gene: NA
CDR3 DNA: TGTGCTAGCAGCTTTTCTATGGACAATGAGCAGTTCTTC
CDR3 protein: CASSFSMDNEQFF

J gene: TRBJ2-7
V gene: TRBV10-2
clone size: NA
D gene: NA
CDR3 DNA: TGCGCCAGCAGTCCGACAGGCTACGAGCAGTACTTC
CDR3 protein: CASSPTGYEQYF

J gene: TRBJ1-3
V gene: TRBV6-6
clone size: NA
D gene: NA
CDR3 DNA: TGTGCCAGCAGTTACTCGGGGACATCCTCTGGAAACACCATATATTTT
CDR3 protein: CASSYSGTSSGNTIYF

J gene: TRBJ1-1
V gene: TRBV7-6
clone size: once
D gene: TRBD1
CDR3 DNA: TGTGCCAGCAGCAGGACAAACAGGGGTGAAGCTTTCTTT
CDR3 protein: CASSRTNRGEAFF

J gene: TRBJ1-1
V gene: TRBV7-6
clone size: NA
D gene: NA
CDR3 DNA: TGTGCCAGCAGCTTAAGGACGGGGAGCACTGAAGCTTTCTTT
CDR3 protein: CASSLRTGSTEAFF

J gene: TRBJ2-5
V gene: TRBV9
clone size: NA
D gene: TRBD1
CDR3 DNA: TGTGCCAGCAACGAAGGGGGCCGCCAAGAGACCCAGTACTTC
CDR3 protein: CASNEGGRQETQYF

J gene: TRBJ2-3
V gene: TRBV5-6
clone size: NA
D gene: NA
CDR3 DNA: TGTGCCAGCAGTCCTGCGCGGGGTACGCAGTATTTT
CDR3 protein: CASSPARGTQYF

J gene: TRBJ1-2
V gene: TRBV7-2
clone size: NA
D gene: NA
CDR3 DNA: TGTGCCAGCAGCTCCCACTACGGGGGGCGAGGCTATGGCTACACCTTC
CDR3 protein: CASSSHYGGRGYGYTF

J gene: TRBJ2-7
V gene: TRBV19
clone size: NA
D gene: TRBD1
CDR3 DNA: TGTGCCACCAGACAGGGCGGTAACGAGCAGTACTTC
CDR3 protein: CATRQGGNEQYF

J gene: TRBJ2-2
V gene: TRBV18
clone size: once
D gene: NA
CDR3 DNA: TGTGCCAGCTCAGGGCAGGCGAACACCGGGGAGCTGTTTTTT
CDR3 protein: CASSGQANTGELFF

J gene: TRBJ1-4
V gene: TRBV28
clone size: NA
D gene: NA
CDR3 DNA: TGTGCCAGCAGTTCTTCAACTAATGAAAAACTGTTTTTT
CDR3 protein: CASSSSTNEKLFF

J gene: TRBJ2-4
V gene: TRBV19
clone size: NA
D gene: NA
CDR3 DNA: TGTGCCAGTAGTACTGGTGGGACATCCTACTTC
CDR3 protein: CASSTGGTSYF

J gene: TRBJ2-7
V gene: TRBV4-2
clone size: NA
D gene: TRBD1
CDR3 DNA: TGTGCCAGCAGCCCTATAGCGGGACAGGGGCCCACCTACGAGCAGTACTTC
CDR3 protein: CASSPIAGQGPTYEQYF

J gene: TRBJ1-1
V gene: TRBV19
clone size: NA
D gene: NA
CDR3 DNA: TGTGCCAGTACCCAATTGGGGGGGAGCACTGAAGCTTTCTTT
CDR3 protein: CASTQLGGSTEAFF

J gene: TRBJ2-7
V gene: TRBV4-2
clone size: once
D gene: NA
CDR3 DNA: TGTGCCAGCAGCCAAGATACTAGCCGGTACGAGCAGTACTTC
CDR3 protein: CASSQDTSRYEQYF

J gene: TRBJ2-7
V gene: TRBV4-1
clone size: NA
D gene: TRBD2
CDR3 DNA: TGCGCCAGCAGCCGACAGCTAGCGGGAGCCTACGAGCAGTACTTC
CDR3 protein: CASSRQLAGAYEQYF

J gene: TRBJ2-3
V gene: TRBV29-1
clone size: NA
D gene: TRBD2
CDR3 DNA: TGCAGCGTCCTAGCGGTGTGGGGAAGGAGCACAGATACGCAGTATTTT
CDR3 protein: CSVLAVWGRSTDTQYF

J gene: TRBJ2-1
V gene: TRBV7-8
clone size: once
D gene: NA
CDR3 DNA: TGTGCCAGCAGCTTCGGGACACCACGGGCCAATGAGCAGTTCTTC
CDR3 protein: CASSFGTPRANEQFF

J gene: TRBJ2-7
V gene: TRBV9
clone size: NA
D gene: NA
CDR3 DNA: TGTGCCAGCAGCGGGGGCAACCTGGGCGAGCAGTACTTC
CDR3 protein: CASSGGNLGEQYF

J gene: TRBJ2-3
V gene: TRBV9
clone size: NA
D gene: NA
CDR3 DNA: TGTGCCAGCAGCGTACTGGAGGGTTCCACAGATACGCAGTATTTT
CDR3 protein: CASSVLEGSTDTQYF

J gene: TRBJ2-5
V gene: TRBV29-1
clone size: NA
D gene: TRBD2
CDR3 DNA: TGCAGCGTTGAACCTAGCGGGCAAGAGACCCAGTACTTC
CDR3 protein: CSVEPSGQETQYF

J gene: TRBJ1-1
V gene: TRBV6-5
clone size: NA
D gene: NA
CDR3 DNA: TGTGCCAGCAACTCTCCAGGGGTGACTGAAGCTTTCTTT
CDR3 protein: CASNSPGVTEAFF

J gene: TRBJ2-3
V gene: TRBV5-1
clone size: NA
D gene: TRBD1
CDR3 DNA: TGCGCCAGCAGCTCCGGACAGGGTACCGATACGCAGTATTTT
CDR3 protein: CASSSGQGTDTQYF

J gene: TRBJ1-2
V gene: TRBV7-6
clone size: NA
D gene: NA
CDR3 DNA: TGTGCCAGCAGCGCCACCCCCTCAGGGGAAAGACTCTATGGCTACACCTTC
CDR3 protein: CASSATPSGERLYGYTF

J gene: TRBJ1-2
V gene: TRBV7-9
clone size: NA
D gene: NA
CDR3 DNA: TGTGCCAGCAGCTTAGATCTTGCGGGCGGCTACACCTTC
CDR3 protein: CASSLDLAGGYTF

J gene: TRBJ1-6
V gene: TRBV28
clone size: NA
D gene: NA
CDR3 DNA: TGTGCCAGCAGTCCCTCATCTGGGAGGAATTCACCCCTCCACTTT
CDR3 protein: CASSPSSGRNSPLHF

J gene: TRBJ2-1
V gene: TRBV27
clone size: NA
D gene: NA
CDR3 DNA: TGTGCCAGCGGCCGCCAAGGCGGAAGCTCCTACAATGAGCAGTTCTTC
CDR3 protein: CASGRQGGSSYNEQFF

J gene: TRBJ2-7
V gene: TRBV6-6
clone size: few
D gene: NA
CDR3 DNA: TGTGCCAGCAGTTACCCGACGGGCGGGAACCCCGAGCAGTACTTC
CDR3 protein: CASSYPTGGNPEQYF

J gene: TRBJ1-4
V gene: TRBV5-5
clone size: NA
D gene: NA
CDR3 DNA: TGTGCCAGCAACTCTGCCCGTGAAAAACTGTTTTTT
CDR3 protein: CASNSAREKLFF

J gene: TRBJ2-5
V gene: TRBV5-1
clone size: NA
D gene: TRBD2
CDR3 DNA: TGCGCCAGCAGCTTGGTCCTAGCGGGAGGGGGTCAAGAGACCCAGTACTTC
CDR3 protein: CASSLVLAGGGQETQYF

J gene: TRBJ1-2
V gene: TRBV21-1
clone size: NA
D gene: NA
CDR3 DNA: TGTGCCAGCAGCATGAGAGTCTTACTTCTTTCCCACTATGGCTACACCTTC
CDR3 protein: CASSMRVLLLSHYGYTF

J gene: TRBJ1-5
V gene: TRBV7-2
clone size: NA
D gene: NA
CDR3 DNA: TGTGCCAGCAGCATTATGCCGGATCAGCCCCAGCATTTT
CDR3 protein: CASSIMPDQPQHF

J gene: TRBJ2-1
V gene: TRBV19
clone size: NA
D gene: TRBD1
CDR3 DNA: TGTGCCAGTAGTAGCCCGAGGACAGGGGGCTACAATGAGCAGTTCTTC
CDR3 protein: CASSSPRTGGYNEQFF

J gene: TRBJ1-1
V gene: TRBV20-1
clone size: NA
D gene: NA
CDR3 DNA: TGCAGTGCTAGCCCGACAGCTGAAGCTTTCTTT
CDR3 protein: CSASPTAEAFF

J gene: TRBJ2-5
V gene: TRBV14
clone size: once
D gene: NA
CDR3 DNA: TGTGCCAGCAGCCAAATGCGAAGCGGTCAAGAGACCCAGTACTTC
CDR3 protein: CASSQMRSGQETQYF

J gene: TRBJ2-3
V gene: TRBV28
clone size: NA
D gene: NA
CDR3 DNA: TGTGCCAGCAGTTCCGCCGGACTGAGCACAGATACGCAGTATTTT
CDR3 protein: CASSSAGLSTDTQYF

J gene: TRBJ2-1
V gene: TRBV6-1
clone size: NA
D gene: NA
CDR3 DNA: TGTGCCAGCAGCGTCCGCGGGTTAGGGGGGGATGAGCAGTTCTTC
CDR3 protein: CASSVRGLGGDEQFF

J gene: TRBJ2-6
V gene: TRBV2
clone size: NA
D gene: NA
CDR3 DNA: TGTGCCAGCCACACAGGGCACGGCGGGGCCAACGTCCTGACTTTC
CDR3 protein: CASHTGHGGANVLTF

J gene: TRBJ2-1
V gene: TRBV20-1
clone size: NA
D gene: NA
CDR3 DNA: TGCAGTGCTAGGGAGGGACTGAGGCAGTTCTTC
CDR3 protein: CSAREGLRQFF

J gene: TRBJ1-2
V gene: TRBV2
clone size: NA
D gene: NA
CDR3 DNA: TGTGCCAGCAGGGACACCCCTAACTATGGCTACACCTTC
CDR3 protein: CASRDTPNYGYTF

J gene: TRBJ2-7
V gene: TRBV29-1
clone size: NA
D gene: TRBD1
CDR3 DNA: TGCAGCGTTGCGGGGACAGGGGAATACGAGCAGTACTTC
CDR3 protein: CSVAGTGEYEQYF

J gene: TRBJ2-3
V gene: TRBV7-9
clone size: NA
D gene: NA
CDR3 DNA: TGTGCCAGCAGCGAACTTCAGGGTCCGGATACGCAGTATTTT
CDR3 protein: CASSELQGPDTQYF

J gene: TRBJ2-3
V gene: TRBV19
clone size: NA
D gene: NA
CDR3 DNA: TGTGCCAGTAGTATAGAACCAGGGGTAGATACGCAGTATTTT
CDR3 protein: CASSIEPGVDTQYF

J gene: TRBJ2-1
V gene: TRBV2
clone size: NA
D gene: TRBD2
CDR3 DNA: TGTGCCAGCAGTCTCCTCTCTCCGGCGGGAGCCTTCAATGAGCAGTTCTTC
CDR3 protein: CASSLLSPAGAFNEQFF

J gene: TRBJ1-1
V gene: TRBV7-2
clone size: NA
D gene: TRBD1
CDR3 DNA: TGTGCCAGCACCAGACAGGGGCTCACTGAAGCTTTCTTT
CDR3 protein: CASTRQGLTEAFF

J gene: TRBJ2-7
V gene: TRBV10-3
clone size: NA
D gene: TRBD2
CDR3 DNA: TGTGCCATCAGTGAGTCCGCGGGGGGCCGTTACGAGCAGTACTTC
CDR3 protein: CAISESAGGRYEQYF

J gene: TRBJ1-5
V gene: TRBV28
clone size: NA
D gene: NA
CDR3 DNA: TGTGCCAGCAGTTCCATTAATCAGCCCCAGCATTTT
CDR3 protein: CASSSINQPQHF

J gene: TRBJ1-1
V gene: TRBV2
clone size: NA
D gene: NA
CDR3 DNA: TGTGCCAGCAGTTTGGAGGTGCTGAACACTGAAGCTTTCTTT
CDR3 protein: CASSLEVLNTEAFF

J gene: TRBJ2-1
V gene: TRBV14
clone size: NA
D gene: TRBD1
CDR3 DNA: TGTGCCAGCAGCCAAGATTTGTGGCAGGGGGCGTTCAATGAGCAGTTCTTC
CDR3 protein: CASSQDLWQGAFNEQFF

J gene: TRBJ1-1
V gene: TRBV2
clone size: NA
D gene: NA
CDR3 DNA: TGTGCCAGCAAGGCCGACATGAACACTGAAGCTTTCTTT
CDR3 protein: CASKADMNTEAFF

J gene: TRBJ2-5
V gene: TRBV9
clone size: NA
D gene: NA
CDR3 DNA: TGTGCCAGCAGCGTAGACGGGGAGACCCAGTACTTC
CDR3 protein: CASSVDGETQYF

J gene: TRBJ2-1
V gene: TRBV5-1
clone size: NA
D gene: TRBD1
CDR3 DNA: TGCGCCAGCAGCTTGATTCCGGGACAGGGGTACAATGAGCAGTTCTTC
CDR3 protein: CASSLIPGQGYNEQFF

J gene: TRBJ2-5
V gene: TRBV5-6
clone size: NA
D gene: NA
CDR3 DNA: TGTGCCAGCAGCTTGGCGTGGGGCAGGGGCGTCTCGGAGACCCAGTACTTC
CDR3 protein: CASSLAWGRGVSETQYF